A single sample gave rise to the 22 T cell receptor beta chains below, sequenced in a study of memory CD4+ T cells and cytomegalovirus serostatus. The table came from immunoSEQ multiplex PCR; TCRdb's copy has only in-frame clones and leaves some out. The repertoire consists of about 50,000 clones, with 70% to 85% occurring once and the leading ten covering roughly 0.54%. Single viable CD3+CD4+CD8-CD45RO+ cells were sorted as the memory CD4+ T cells. The source material was memory CD4+ T cells from blood. These receptors all stem from an adult in good health and CMV-seronegative.

The chain carries TRBV5-5 and TRBJ1-1, with D perhaps matching TRBD1 (5 bases). V lost 2 bases to trimming and J lost 5 bases, with 10 bases between them. This CDR3 contains 13 residues. Germline assignment: CDR1 SGHKS and CDR2 YYEKEE (reference sequence). CDR3 sequence (DNA): TGTGCCAGCAGCTTAGGGGCTCGGACTGAAGCTTTCTTT. It translates to CASSLGARTEAFF. Using reference TRBV5-5 and TRBJ1-1 for the parts outside the CDR3, the full variable domain is DAGVTQSPTHLIKTRGQQVTLRCSPISGHKSVSWYQQVLGQGPQFIFQYYEKEERGRGNFPDRFSARQFPNYSSELNVNALLLGDSALYLCASSLGARTEAFFGQGTRLTVV.

V is TRBV5-1 and J is TRBJ1-2; D uncertain. The V gene lost 3 bases and the J gene lost 10 bases, with 19 bases spanning the gap. Germline V CDR1 and CDR2: SGHRS, YFSETQ. The CDR3 is made up of 14 amino acids. As DNA, the CDR3 is TGCGCCAGCAGCTGGACGGACTGGACGCTTAACTACACCTTC. Translating gives CASSWTDWTLNYTF.

Note on this clone: At one end, the junction sequence differs from germline, possibly due to a read error. V gene TRBV5-4 combines with J gene TRBJ2-6; D is unclear. The CDR3 runs 16 residues. Germline assignment: CDR1 SGHNT and CDR2 YYREEE (reference sequence). This CDR3 reads CASSQARSSGANVLTF. The CDR3 DNA follows: TGCGCCAGCAGCCAAGCGAGAAGCTCTGGGGCCAACGTCCTGACTTTC.

This clone showed up just a few times. The chain links TRBV14 to TRBJ1-1; D may be TRBD1 (5 bases). Germline loops: CDR1 SGHDN, CDR2 FVKESK. CDR3 length: 14 amino acids. The germline V and J ends were trimmed by 1 base and 4 bases, with 10 bases remaining between them. CDR3 protein: CASSQVYGGTEAFF. For the CDR3, the DNA is TGTGCCAGCAGCCAAGTTTATGGGGGCACTGAAGCTTTCTTT.

The chain recombines TRBV5-1 with TRBJ2-5; 9 bases are a match to TRBD1. The CDR3 spans 15 residues. Per germline, CDR1 SGHRS and CDR2 YFSETQ. Trimming took 0 bases from V and 3 from J; bases not matched to a gene: 3. CDR3 protein: CASSLGGQGEETQYF. As DNA, the CDR3 is TGCGCCAGCAGCTTGGGGGGACAGGGAGAAGAGACCCAGTACTTC. Full variable domain (missing parts from reference TRBV5-1 and TRBJ2-5): KAGVTQTPRYLIKTRGQQVTLSCSPISGHRSVSWYQQTPGQGLQFLFEYFSETQRNKGNFPGRFSGRQFSNSRSEMNVSTLELGDSALYLCASSLGGQGEETQYFGPGTRLLVL.

CDR3 DNA sequence: TGCGCCAGCAGCTTGGAGTCAGTTTATGGCTACACCTTC. Residues: CASSLESVYGYTF. The V call is TRBV5-1, the J call TRBJ1-2; D ambiguous. Germline lookup yields CDR1 SGHRS and CDR2 YFSETQ. Trimming stripped 0 bases from V and 5 bases from J, with 8 bases between. The CDR3 length is 13 residues.

This chain joins TRBV27 and TRBJ2-5, with TRBD2 as a possible D gene (6 bases). The V end lost 6 bases, the J end lost 11 bases, and 22 bases lay between the germline ends. Germline V gene lookup returns CDR1 MNHEY and CDR2 SMNVEV (reference sequence). There are 14 residues in the CDR3. The CDR3 is CASSPGLRGLEQYF. The DNA for the CDR3 is TGTGCCAGCAGCCCGGGCCTTAGGGGACTTGAGCAGTACTTC.

V usage is TRBV5-1 and J usage is TRBJ2-7; TRBD1 might be the D (6 bases). CDR1 and CDR2 (germline): SGHRS, YFSETQ. The germline V and J ends were trimmed by 4 bases and 2 bases, with 13 bases remaining between them. There are 14 residues in the CDR3. The CDR3 reads CASSLNRAPYEQYF. CDR3 in DNA: TGCGCCAGCAGCCTCAACAGGGCACCCTACGAGCAGTACTTC.

The CDR3: CASSLGGQRNQPQHF. The CDR3 nucleotides read TGCGCCAGCAGCTTGGGGGGTCAGAGAAATCAGCCCCAGCATTTT. The chain has TRBV5-1 and TRBJ1-5; no clear D gene. Germline V gene data show CDR1 as SGHRS and CDR2 as YFSETQ. The CDR3 has 15 residues. V was cut by 0 bases and J by 4 bases, with 11 bases left in between.

This clone was seen more than once but under ten times. The CDR3 loop is CASSQGNYQPQHF. The CDR3 DNA sequence: TGTGCCAGCAGTCAGGGCAACTATCAGCCCCAGCATTTT. This chain connects TRBV6-5 to TRBJ1-5; perhaps TRBD1 as D (5 bases). Germline V gene data show CDR1 as MNHEY and CDR2 as SVGAGI. The CDR3 is 13 residues long. Trimming removed 5 bases from V and 5 bases from J, with 10 bases in between.

V usage is TRBV19 and J usage is TRBJ1-5, with a possible D match to TRBD1 (5 bases). CDR3 length equals 14 residues. Germline V gene sequence: CDR1 LNHDA, CDR2 SQIVND (reference sequence). The germline V and J ends were trimmed by 7 bases and 3 bases, with 13 bases remaining between them. The CDR3 region has the DNA TGTGCCAGTATCCCGGGGGGGTACAATCAGCCCCAGCATTTT. Amino acid sequence: CASIPGGYNQPQHF.

The CDR3 spells CASSSGQGGEELFF. Written as DNA, the CDR3 is TGTGCCAGCTCATCGGGACAGGGGGGCGAGGAGCTGTTTTTT. The chain joins TRBV18 to TRBJ2-2; 11 bases line up with TRBD1. Germline assignment: CDR1 KGHSH and CDR2 LQKENI. The CDR3 is 14 amino acids. The ends lost 5 bases at V and 10 bases at J; junction bases unmatched: 6.

This clone showed up just a few times. The chain couples TRBV19 to TRBJ2-3, with 10 bases that match TRBD2. Trimming at V came to 1 base and at J to 5 bases, leaving 6 bases not matched to a gene. Germline CDR1 is LNHDA and CDR2 is SQIVND (reference sequence). The CDR3 loop spans 16 amino acids. CDR3 coding DNA: TGTGCCAGTAGTATAGGCCCGGCTAGCGGGGGAGATACGCAGTATTTT. Amino acids: CASSIGPASGGDTQYF.

This chain links TRBV10-3 with TRBJ2-3; 9 bases are shared with TRBD2. The CDR3 is 15 residues long. V was pared by 8 bases and J by 2 bases, with 8 bases of the junction left unmatched. Germline V CDR1 and CDR2: ENHRY, SYGVKD. In DNA form, the CDR3 reads TGTGCCATCCGGGCTAGCGGGGCGTTCACAGATACGCAGTATTTT. Translation gives CAIRASGAFTDTQYF.

V usage is TRBV9 and J usage is TRBJ2-1; D is tentatively TRBD1 or TRBD2 (6 bases each). There are 14 residues in the CDR3. Germline CDR1 and CDR2: SGDLS and YYNGEE. V was trimmed by 0 bases and J by 9 bases, leaving 13 bases between them. CDR3 sequence reads: CASSVEVGGSEQFF. CDR3 nucleotide sequence: TGTGCCAGCAGCGTAGAAGTCGGGGGCAGTGAGCAGTTCTTC.

Notes on this clone: One junction end disagrees with the germline gene, perhaps due to a read error. The same CDR3 is also encoded by other DNA sequences in this sample. The chain links TRBV6-1 to TRBJ1-2, with a tentative D call TRBD1 (5 bases). Germline V gene data show CDR1 as MNHNS and CDR2 as SASEGT. The CDR3 has 10 residues. CDR3 loop: CASSLRGYTF. The CDR3 region has the DNA TGTGCCAGCAGTCTCCGGGGCTACACTTTC.

The chain carries TRBV21-1 and TRBJ2-7; the table's D gene call, TRBD2, was not cross checked with the DNA. TRBV21-1 is assigned pseudogene status. CDR3 length: 18 amino acids. This CDR3 reads CASSKDGGFSLRLDEQYF. The CDR3 DNA follows: TGTGCCAGCAGCAAAGATGGAGGTTTCAGTCTCCGTCTCGACGAGCAGTACTTC.

The chain has TRBV4-1 and TRBJ2-7, with 9 bases identical to TRBD1. Unmatched junction bases numbered 8, after V lost 4 bases and J lost 4 bases. The CDR3 covers 15 residues. The V gene's germline CDR1 is MGHRA and CDR2 YSYEKL. The CDR3 protein is CASSRETGGLYEQYF. Here the CDR3 DNA reads TGCGCCAGCAGCCGGGAGACAGGGGGTCTGTACGAGCAGTACTTC.

This clone appeared once. V and J are TRBV5-1 and TRBJ2-2; 8 nucleotides align to TRBD2. This CDR3 has 18 residues. Unmatched junction bases numbered 12, after V lost 4 bases and J lost 1 base. The germline CDR1 and CDR2 sequences are SGHRS and YFSETQ. The CDR3 region is CASSGGLVEFGNTGELFF. CDR3 DNA: TGCGCCAGCAGCGGGGGACTAGTTGAGTTCGGGAACACCGGGGAGCTGTTTTTT.

The chain has TRBV2 and TRBJ1-5, with D possibly being TRBD1 (5 bases). CDR1 and CDR2 (germline): SNHLY, FYNNEI. CDR3 size: 14 residues. V shed 5 bases and J shed 1 base, with 9 bases lying between them. CDR3 nucleotides: TGTGCCAGCAGTCTTGACAGCAGCAATCAGCCCCAGCATTTT. It specifies CASSLDSSNQPQHF.

The V and J genes are TRBV5-5 and TRBJ1-2; D remains unclear. Trimming cost V 3 bases and J 2 bases, with 14 bases left between them. This CDR3 comprises 15 residues. Per the germline V gene, CDR1 is SGHKS and CDR2 is YYEKEE (reference sequence). The CDR3 protein is CASSYTTYANYGYTF. In DNA, the CDR3 is TGTGCCAGCAGCTATACAACTTATGCGAACTATGGCTACACCTTC.

This chain joins TRBV18 and TRBJ1-5; D is uncertain. The CDR3 spans 15 residues. Germline assignment: CDR1 KGHSH and CDR2 LQKENI. The V and J ends lost 4 bases and 4 bases respectively, with 14 bases between them. The CDR3 is CASSQSSGSNQPQHF. For the CDR3, the DNA is TGTGCCAGCTCACAGTCCTCGGGGTCAAATCAGCCCCAGCATTTT.